The T cell receptor beta chain under discussion was sequenced for a study of Ad26.COV2.S vaccination and SARS-CoV-2 variants. Study-wide context: The study gave Ad26.COV2.S intramuscularly, once or twice 56 days apart.

This CDR3 comprises 14 residues. Germline values: CDR1 SGHTA, CDR2 FQGTGA. V shed 5 bases, J shed 4 bases, and the junction held 1 base outside the gene matches. Study findings and constraints: Researchers reported similar non-spike TCR breadth in vaccine and placebo recipients. Placebo recipients showed lower spike-specific TCR breadth than vaccinees.

Treatment reported: around 19 received Ad26.COV2.S at low or high dose, single or two shots; roughly five received placebo; per-sample allocation not given. Collection of the samples took place on day 63 after the first injection of vaccine or placebo. Boston hosted the donor, who was an adult aged 18-55 years. Sequenced by immunoSEQ multiplex PCR; TCRdb stores in-frame clones only, minus some. The table has 430,000 or so clones, roughly nine tenths seen once; the top ten hold 2% to 3%. Turning to this clone: What it binds is not known.

The sample in question was peripheral blood, obtained in a trial of Ad26.COV2.S vaccine versus placebo. The clonotype comes from a person between 18 and 65 years old who received the Ad26.COV2.S COVID-19 vaccine or a placebo. The V gene is TRBV7-3, the J gene TRBJ2-3; 12 bases fit TRBD2. The DNA of the CDR3 is TGTGCCAGCAGCGCTAGCGGGGGGGCAGATACGCAGTATTTT. Protein sequence: CASSASGGADTQYF.